Listed below are T cell receptor beta chains from one sample, sequenced in a study of CD8 T cells in ankylosing spondylitis. One entry per CDR3 protein, called by TCRdb with MiXCR from the 5' RACE reads. Of 150,000 to 200,000 distinct CDR3 sequences in the sample, 10% to 15% were seen once. The sequenced material came from blood, either unsorted or a sorted T cell fraction (not recorded which). These receptors originate from a female donor with ankylosing spondylitis or in good health (not recorded which). Both conserved end residues are part of each CDR3. A D gene is named only where the DNA matches it firmly. The size of a clone is reported for some rows only, either as once, few or many, or as a class for expanded clones.

clone size,CDR3 length,V gene,D gene,J gene,CDR3 DNA,CDR3 protein
-,17,TRBV12-3/TRBV12-4,TRBD2,TRBJ2-1,TGTGCCAGCAGAAAAGTGGCTAGCGGGAGCTCCTACAATGAGCAGTTCTTC,CASRKVASGSSYNEQFF
many,14,TRBV24-1,TRBD1,TRBJ2-3,TGTGCCACCTTTAACAGGGGCCCCGTTGATACGCAGTATTTT,CATFNRGPVDTQYF
few,14,TRBV12-5,-,TRBJ1-2,TGTGCTAGTGGACCGACCCCCGAAAACTATGGCTACACCTTC,CASGPTPENYGYTF
-,13,TRBV18,-,TRBJ1-1,TGTGCCAGCTCAACCCCCCGGAACACTGAAGCTTTCTTT,CASSTPRNTEAFF
few,12,TRBV20-1,-,TRBJ1-2,TGCAGTGCTAGAGATCCCCCCAATGGCTACACCTTC,CSARDPPNGYTF
-,15,TRBV7-2,-,TRBJ2-3,TGTGCCAGCAGCTTAAGCTCGGCTACCGCAGATACGCAGTATTTT,CASSLSSATADTQYF
few,15,TRBV5-1,TRBD1,TRBJ2-7,TGCGCCAGCAGCTTGGGGGGACAGGGGCCCTACGAGCAGTACTTC,CASSLGGQGPYEQYF
many,15,TRBV7-8,TRBD1,TRBJ1-4,TGTGCCAGCAGCCGCAACAGGGGAACTAATGAAAAACTGTTTTTT,CASSRNRGTNEKLFF
many,14,TRBV10-3,-,TRBJ1-1,TGTGCCATCAATCCCCAGGGGACGAACACTGAAGCTTTCTTT,CAINPQGTNTEAFF
few,16,TRBV28,-,TRBJ2-1,TGTGCCAGCAGGGGGGAAGGACGGATCTTTTACAATGAGCAGTTCTTC,CASRGEGRIFYNEQFF
many,15,TRBV6-2/TRBV6-3,TRBD2,TRBJ2-7,TGTGCCAGCAGCTGGGGACTAGCGGGTTTAGGAGAGCAGTACTTC,CASSWGLAGLGEQYF
few,17,TRBV5-5,-,TRBJ2-1,TGTGCCAGCAGCACAAAGCCTGGGTCCCGGGTTGAGCATGAGCAGTTCTTC,CASSTKPGSRVEHEQFF
many,14,TRBV7-2,-,TRBJ2-1,TGTGCCAGCAGCTTGTCGAGCTCCTACAATGAGCAGTTCTTC,CASSLSSSYNEQFF
many,15,TRBV5-1,-,TRBJ2-5,TGCGCCAGCAGCTTGGCACAAGCGGCTCAAGAGACCCAGTACTTC,CASSLAQAAQETQYF
many,16,TRBV7-9,TRBD2,TRBJ2-7,TGTGCCAGCAGCTTAGGACTAGCGGGAAAGGGTTCCGAGCAGTACTTC,CASSLGLAGKGSEQYF
-,15,TRBV10-3,TRBD2,TRBJ2-3,TGTGCCATCAGTAGGGCCCAGCGGGACACAGATACGCAGTATTTT,CAISRAQRDTDTQYF
-,16,TRBV7-2,-,TRBJ2-3,TGTGCCAGCAGCCCCTTTGGGGTGGATGTCACAGATACGCAGTATTTT,CASSPFGVDVTDTQYF
-,14,TRBV29-1,-,TRBJ2-5,TGCAGCGTTGTCGGGCGGGCTATTCAAGAGACCCAGTACTTC,CSVVGRAIQETQYF
many,14,TRBV5-6,-,TRBJ1-2,TGTGCCAGCACACGGGGGATAGAGGATTATGGCTACACCTTC,CASTRGIEDYGYTF
many,14,TRBV5-1,-,TRBJ2-3,TGCGCCAGCAGCTTGGAACCCCTCACAGATACGCAGTATTTT,CASSLEPLTDTQYF
many,15,TRBV21-1,-,TRBJ2-1,TGTGCCAGCAGCAAAGGCGGGAGATCCTACAATGAGCAGTTCTTC,CASSKGGRSYNEQFF
many,15,TRBV5-1,-,TRBJ2-3,TGCGCCAGCAGCTTGGCCTGGGGAAGCACAGATACGCAGTATTTT,CASSLAWGSTDTQYF
many,16,TRBV4-1,TRBD2,TRBJ2-1,TGCGCCAGCAGCCAAGTAACTAGCGGGAGTTGGAATGAGCAGTTCTTC,CASSQVTSGSWNEQFF
many,15,TRBV5-5,-,TRBJ1-4,TGTGCCAGCAGCTTGGAGTGGGTAGTTTATGAAAAACTGTTTTTT,CASSLEWVVYEKLFF
-,15,TRBV7-8,-,TRBJ2-1,TGTGCCAGCACCAAGACTCCCTCCTCCTACAATGAGCAGTTCTTC,CASTKTPSSYNEQFF
many,14,TRBV20-1,-,TRBJ2-3,TGCAGTGCTCCTGAGCTGGCGGAGTTGAATACGCAGTATTTT,CSAPELAELNTQYF
many,13,TRBV28,-,TRBJ2-1,TGTGCCAGCAGTTCGGTAGCCAGCAATGAGCAGTTCTTC,CASSSVASNEQFF
many,12,TRBV12-3/TRBV12-4,-,TRBJ2-7,TGTGCCAGCAGGGACCGGACAGCGGGGCAGTACTTC,CASRDRTAGQYF
few,13,TRBV12-3/TRBV12-4,TRBD1,TRBJ1-5,TGTGCCAGCGGACAGGGCGGGGGGCAGCCCCAGCATTTT,CASGQGGGQPQHF
many,14,TRBV28,-,TRBJ1-5,TGTGCCAGCTCATTGTGGAGCCGGGATCAGCCCCAGCATTTT,CASSLWSRDQPQHF
once,14,TRBV28,-,TRBJ2-3,TGTGCCAGCAGTTCCTCCCGTCAGGGAAATACGCAGTATTTT,CASSSSRQGNTQYF
many,13,TRBV5-1,-,TRBJ2-1,TGCGCCAGCAGTTCGGACTCACCCAATGAGCAGTTCTTC,CASSSDSPNEQFF
many,17,TRBV12-3/TRBV12-4,TRBD1,TRBJ1-4,TGTGCCAGCAGTCCCGAAATCGGACAGGGGGCCAATGAAAAACTGTTTTTT,CASSPEIGQGANEKLFF
few,13,TRBV10-3,-,TRBJ2-1,TGTGCCATCAGGGGCAGGTCCTACAATGAGCAGTTCTTC,CAIRGRSYNEQFF
many,16,TRBV3-1,TRBD1,TRBJ1-2,TGTGCCAGCAGCCAAGACAGGGGGTCGGTTTCGCTTGGCTACACCTTC,CASSQDRGSVSLGYTF
many,13,TRBV12-3/TRBV12-4,-,TRBJ2-5,TGTGCCAGCAGTTTTTCGGTAGGGGAGACCCAGTACTTC,CASSFSVGETQYF
-,15,TRBV12-3/TRBV12-4,-,TRBJ1-6,TGTGCCAGCAGTTCCAGCTGGGGGGCTGGCACACCCCTCCACTTT,CASSSSWGAGTPLHF